What follows are 3 T cell receptor beta chains derived from one specimen sequenced in a study of T cells after yellow fever vaccination. TCRdb recomputed calls from the 5' RACE reads with MiXCR, one row per CDR3 protein. The table includes under 200,000 distinct CDR3 sequences, about 7% detected once. The sequencing here drew on CD4+ T cells sorted from PBMCs, taken less than 6 days after the first yellow fever vaccination. The source is a man aged 18 to 29 who received the YFV17D yellow fever vaccine.

A note on this clonotype: This may stem from a read error, because a much larger clone lies one nucleotide away. V and J are TRBV5-1 and TRBJ1-1, with TRBD1 as a possible D gene (5 bases). Trimming removed 1 base from V and 3 bases from J, with 13 bases in between. CDR1 and CDR2 from the germline V gene are SGHRS and YFSETQ. The CDR3 contains 15 residues. CDR3 residues: CASSLRKGGDTEAFF. The CDR3 DNA reads TGCGCCAGCAGCTTGCGGAAGGGAGGGGACACTGAAGCTTTCTTT. Full variable domain (missing parts from reference TRBV5-1 and TRBJ1-1): KAGVTQTPRYLIKTRGQQVTLSCSPISGHRSVSWYQQTPGQGLQFLFEYFSETQRNKGNFPGRFSGRQFSNSRSEMNVSTLELGDSALYLCASSLRKGGDTEAFFGQGTRLTVV.

This clonotype occurred a few times. The chain is built from TRBV10-1 and TRBJ1-2, with D uncertain. Looked up from germline, CDR1 is WNHNN and CDR2 is SYGVQD (reference sequence). V was cut by 3 bases and J by 4 bases, with 6 bases left in between. The CDR3 is made up of 12 amino acids. This CDR3 reads CASSDNFYGYTF. In DNA, the CDR3 is TGCGCCAGCAGTGATAACTTCTATGGCTACACCTTC.

The chain joins TRBV12-3 or TRBV12-4 to TRBJ1-1, with TRBD1 matching over 8 bases. The CDR3 consists of 15 residues. Trimming cost V 6 bases and J 11 bases; bases outside gene matches: 17. CDR3 bases: TGTGCCAGCAGGACCTCAACAGGGGGTGCTTTTCTGGCTTTCTTT. As protein: CASRTSTGGAFLAFF.